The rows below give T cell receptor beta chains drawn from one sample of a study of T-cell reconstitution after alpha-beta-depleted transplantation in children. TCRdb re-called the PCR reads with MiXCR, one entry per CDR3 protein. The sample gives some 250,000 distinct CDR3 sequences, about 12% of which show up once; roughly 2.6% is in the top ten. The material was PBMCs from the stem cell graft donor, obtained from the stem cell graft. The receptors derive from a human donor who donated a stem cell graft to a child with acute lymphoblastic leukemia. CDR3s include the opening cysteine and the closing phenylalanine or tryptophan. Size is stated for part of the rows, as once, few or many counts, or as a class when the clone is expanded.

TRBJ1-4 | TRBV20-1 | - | CSAPRQGSEKLFF
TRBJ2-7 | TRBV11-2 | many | CASSLGPGGSYEQYF
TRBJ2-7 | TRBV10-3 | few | CAISESASGYEQYF
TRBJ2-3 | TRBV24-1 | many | CATSAGSDTQYF
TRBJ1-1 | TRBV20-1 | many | CSAGTGKPNTEPFF
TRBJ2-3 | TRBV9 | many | CASSVSLGVAGSTDTQYF
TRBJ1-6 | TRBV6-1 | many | CASSEDRGISPLHF
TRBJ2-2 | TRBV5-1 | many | CASSSWDPNTGELFF
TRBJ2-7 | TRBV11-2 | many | CASSPPMGRGGRWEQYF
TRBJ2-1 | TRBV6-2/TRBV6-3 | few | CASSYNKYNEQFF
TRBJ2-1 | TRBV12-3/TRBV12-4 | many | CASSLGSYNEQFF
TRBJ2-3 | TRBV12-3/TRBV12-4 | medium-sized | CASSLDRTGAGDTQYF
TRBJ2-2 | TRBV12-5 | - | CASASHSVTNTGELFF
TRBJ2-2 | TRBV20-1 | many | CSAAPPAVMNTGELFF
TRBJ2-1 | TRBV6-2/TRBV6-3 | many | CASSYGGSSYNEQFF
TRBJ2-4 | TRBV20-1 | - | CSTPAWSLAKNIQYF
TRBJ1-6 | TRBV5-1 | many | CASSLAGQGNSPLHF
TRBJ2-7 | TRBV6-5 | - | CASSNRDRGPIYEQYF
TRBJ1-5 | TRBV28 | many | CATEGAPIGNQPQHF
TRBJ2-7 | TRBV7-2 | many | CASSLENETPIYEQYF
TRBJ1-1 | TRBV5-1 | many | CASSPFGGANTEAFF
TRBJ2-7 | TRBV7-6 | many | CASSEDNSYEQYF
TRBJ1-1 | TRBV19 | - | CASTTTALNTEAFF
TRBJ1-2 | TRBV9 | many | CASGGKVLYGYTF
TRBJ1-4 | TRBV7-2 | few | CASSPRGRNEKLFF
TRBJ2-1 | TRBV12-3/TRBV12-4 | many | CASSLRTSGYNEQFF
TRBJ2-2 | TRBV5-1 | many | CASSYDPDFLGTGELFF
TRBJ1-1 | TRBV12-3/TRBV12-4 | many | CASRLQGSGTEAFF
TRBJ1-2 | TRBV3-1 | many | CASSQGLGTGRLEFGYTF
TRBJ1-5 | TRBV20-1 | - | CSASEQGTGQPQHF
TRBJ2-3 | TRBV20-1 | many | CSASGTVSGTSTDTQYF
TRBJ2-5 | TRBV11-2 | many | CASSLTGSQETQYF
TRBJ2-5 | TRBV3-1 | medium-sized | CASSQGRGEVETQYF
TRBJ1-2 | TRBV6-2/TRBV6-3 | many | CASSYGILYTF
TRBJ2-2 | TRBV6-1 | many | CASSRGTGSLTGELFF
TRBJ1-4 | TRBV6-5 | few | CASSYSTGYEKLFF
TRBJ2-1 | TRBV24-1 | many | CATSDSHNEQFF
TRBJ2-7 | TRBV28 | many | CASSFPLGQNSYEQYF
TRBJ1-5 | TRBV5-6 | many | CASSLGYNQPQHF
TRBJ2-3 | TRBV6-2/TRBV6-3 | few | CASSYSRDTQYF
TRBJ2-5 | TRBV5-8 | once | CASSPWGQETQYF
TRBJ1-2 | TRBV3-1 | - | CASSQDPRVYYGYTF
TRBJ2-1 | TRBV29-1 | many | CSVLRGDEQFF
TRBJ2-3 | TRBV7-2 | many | CASEGGQSTDTQYF
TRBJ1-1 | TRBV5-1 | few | CASSRQPNTEAFF
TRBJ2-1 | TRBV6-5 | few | CASSYGRVGGNEQFF
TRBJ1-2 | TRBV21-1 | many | CASSKPVGSHYGYTF
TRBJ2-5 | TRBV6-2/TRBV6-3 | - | CASSYSTGTLQETQYF
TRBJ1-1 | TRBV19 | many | CASSTSGAASTEAFF
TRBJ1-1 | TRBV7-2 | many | CASSLLQGNTEAFF